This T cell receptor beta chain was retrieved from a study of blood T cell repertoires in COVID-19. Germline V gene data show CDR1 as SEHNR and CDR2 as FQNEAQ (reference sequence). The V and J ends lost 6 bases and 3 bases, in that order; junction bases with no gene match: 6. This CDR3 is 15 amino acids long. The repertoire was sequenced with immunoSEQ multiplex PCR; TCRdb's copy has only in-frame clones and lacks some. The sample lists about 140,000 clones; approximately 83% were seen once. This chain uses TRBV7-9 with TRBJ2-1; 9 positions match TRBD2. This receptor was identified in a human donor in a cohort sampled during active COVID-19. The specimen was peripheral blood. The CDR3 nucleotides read TGTGCCAGCAGTTTAAGGACTAGCGACTACAATGAGCAGTTCTTC. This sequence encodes CASSLRTSDYNEQFF. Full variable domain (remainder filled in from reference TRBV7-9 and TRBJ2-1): DTGVSQNPRHKITKRGQNVTFRCDPISEHNRLYWYRQTLGQGPEFLTYFQNEAQLEKSRLLSDRFSAERPKGSFSTLEIQRTEQGDSAMYLCASSLRTSDYNEQFFGPGTRLTVL.